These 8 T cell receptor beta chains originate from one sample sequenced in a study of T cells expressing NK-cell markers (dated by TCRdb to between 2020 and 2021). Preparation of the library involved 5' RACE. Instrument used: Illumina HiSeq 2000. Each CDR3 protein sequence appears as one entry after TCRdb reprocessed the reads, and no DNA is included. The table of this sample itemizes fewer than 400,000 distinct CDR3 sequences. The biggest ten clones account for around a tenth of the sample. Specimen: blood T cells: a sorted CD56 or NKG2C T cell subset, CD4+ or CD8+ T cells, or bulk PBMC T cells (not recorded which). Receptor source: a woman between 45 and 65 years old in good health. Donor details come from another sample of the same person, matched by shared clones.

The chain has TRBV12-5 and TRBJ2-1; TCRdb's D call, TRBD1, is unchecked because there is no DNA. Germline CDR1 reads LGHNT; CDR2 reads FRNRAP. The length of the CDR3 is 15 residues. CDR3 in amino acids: CASGLGRQGRGPTLF.

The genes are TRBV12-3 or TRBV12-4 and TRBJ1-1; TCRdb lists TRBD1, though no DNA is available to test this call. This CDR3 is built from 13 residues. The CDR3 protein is CASTLNRGTEAFF.

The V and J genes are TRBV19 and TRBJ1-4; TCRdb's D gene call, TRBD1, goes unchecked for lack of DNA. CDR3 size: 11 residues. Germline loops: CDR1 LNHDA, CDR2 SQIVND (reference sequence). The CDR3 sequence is CASGTREKLFF.

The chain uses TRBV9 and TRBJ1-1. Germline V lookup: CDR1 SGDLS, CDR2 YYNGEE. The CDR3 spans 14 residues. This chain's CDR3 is CASSEIFTNTEAFF.

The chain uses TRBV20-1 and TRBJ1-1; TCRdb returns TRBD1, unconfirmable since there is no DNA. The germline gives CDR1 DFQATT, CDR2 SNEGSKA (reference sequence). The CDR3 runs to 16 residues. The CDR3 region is CSARSGQGKGTTEAFF.

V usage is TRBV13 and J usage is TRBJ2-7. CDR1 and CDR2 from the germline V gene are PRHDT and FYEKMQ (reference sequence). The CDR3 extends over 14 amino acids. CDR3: CASSLWAEVYEQYF.

The chain's CDR3 is CASSQSFEGANTGELFF. The chain has TRBV4-1 and TRBJ2-2; TCRdb proposes TRBD1, but this gene call is untestable without DNA. There are 17 residues in the CDR3. CDR1 is MGHRA, CDR2 YSYEKL, per germline.

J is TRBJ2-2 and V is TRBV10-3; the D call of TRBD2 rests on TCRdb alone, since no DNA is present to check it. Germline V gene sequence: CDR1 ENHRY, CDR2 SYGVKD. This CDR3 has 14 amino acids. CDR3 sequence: CAIRTGLPSGELFF.